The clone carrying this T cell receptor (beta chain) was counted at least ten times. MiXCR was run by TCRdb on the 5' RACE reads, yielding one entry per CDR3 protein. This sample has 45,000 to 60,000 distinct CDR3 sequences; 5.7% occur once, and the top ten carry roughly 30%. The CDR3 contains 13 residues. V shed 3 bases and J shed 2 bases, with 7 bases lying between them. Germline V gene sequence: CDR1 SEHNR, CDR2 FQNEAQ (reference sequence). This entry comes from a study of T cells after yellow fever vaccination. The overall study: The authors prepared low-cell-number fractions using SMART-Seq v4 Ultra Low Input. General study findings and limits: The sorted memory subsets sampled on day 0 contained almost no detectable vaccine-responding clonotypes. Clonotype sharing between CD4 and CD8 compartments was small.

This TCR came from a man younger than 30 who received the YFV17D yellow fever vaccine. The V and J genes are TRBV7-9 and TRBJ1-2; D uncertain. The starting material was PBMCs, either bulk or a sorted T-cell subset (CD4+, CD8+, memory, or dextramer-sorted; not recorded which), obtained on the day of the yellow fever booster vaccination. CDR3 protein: CASSFGQNYGYTF. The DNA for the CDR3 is TGTGCCAGCAGCTTTGGGCAGAACTATGGCTACACCTTC.